Below are 18 T cell receptor beta chains sequenced from a single sample in a study of post-analysis software for immune sequencing data. Study observations and caveats: Five TRBV segments (TRBV5-6, TRBV5-1 and TRBV20-1 among them) occurred more frequently in patients than in controls.

Their specific antigens are unknown. Unique molecular identifiers featured in each of the TCR beta cDNA libraries. A single record per CDR3 protein comes from TCRdb applying MiXCR to the PCR reads. The data show about 770,000 distinct CDR3 sequences, 40% to 55% seen once. Material: blood. These receptors were taken from a girl aged 10 to 17 with multiple sclerosis.

This clonotype was seen a single time. This chain links TRBV9 with TRBJ2-1; no clear D gene. The CDR3 sequence is 14 residues long. Trimming cost V 4 bases and J 6 bases, with 14 bases left between them. CDR1 and CDR2 (germline): SGDLS, YYNGEE. DNA of the CDR3: TGTGCCAGCAGCCCCACGGAGTTGTTCAATGAGCAGTTCTTC. Its protein product is CASSPTELFNEQFF. Full variable domain (rest looked up from reference TRBV9 and TRBJ2-1): DSGVTQTPKHLITATGQRVTLRCSPRSGDLSVYWYQQSLDQGLQFLIQYYNGEERAKGNILERFSAQQFPDLHSELNLSSLELGDSALYFCASSPTELFNEQFFGPGTRLTVL.

The rearrangement joins TRBV7-3 to TRBJ2-3; perhaps D is TRBD1 or TRBD2 (6 bases each). Trimming took off 1 base at V and 3 bases at J, with 14 bases between the two ends. Germline V gene data show CDR1 as SGHTA and CDR2 as FQGTGA. This CDR3 region has 16 residues. CDR3 coding DNA: TGTGCCAGCAGCTTAATTCCGGGGGCGATGACAGATACGCAGTATTTT. It translates to CASSLIPGAMTDTQYF.

The chain links TRBV27 to TRBJ2-3; D is unresolved. The CDR3 runs 16 residues. Germline V gene data show CDR1 as MNHEY and CDR2 as SMNVEV (reference sequence). V lost 4 bases and J lost 2, with 16 bases in between. The CDR3 reads CASSYGSRLATDTQYF. DNA of the CDR3: TGTGCCAGCAGTTACGGGTCGAGGCTTGCCACAGATACGCAGTATTTT.

This clonotype came up a few times. Compared with germline, one end of the junction differs, possibly owing to a read error. CDR3 DNA sequence: TGTGTCAGCAGTTCTTGGGGGGGCAGCTATGGCTACACCTTC. This encodes CVSSSWGGSYGYTF. The chain employs TRBV27 and TRBJ1-2; D perhaps matches TRBD1 (6 bases). CDR3 length: 14 residues. Germline CDR1 reads MNHEY; CDR2 reads SMNVEV (reference sequence).

This clonotype was seen only a few times. The V and J genes are TRBV9 and TRBJ2-5, with 10 bases lining up with TRBD1. Germline V gene lookup returns CDR1 SGDLS and CDR2 YYNGEE. Trimming removed 3 bases from V and 3 bases from J; junction bases left unmatched: 11. The CDR3 extends over 17 amino acids. CDR3 sequence (DNA): TGTGCCAGCAGCGCAGGACTAGGGACAGGGGTTGAAGAGACCCAGTACTTC. This encodes CASSAGLGTGVEETQYF.

The chain is built from TRBV7-9 and TRBJ2-1, with no clear D. The DNA end lines up better with TRBJ2-7; the J call may be wrong. CDR1 is SEHNR and CDR2 is FQNEAQ in the germline V gene (reference sequence). The CDR3 spans 15 residues. CDR3 coding DNA: TGTGCCAGCAGCTTAGTCGCCAGGAGTGCCTACGAGCAGTACTTC. Protein sequence: CASSLVARSAYEQYF.

The V and J genes are TRBV7-3 and TRBJ2-3; tentatively, D is TRBD1 or TRBD2 (5 bases each). The CDR3 length is 13 residues. The V gene's germline CDR1 is SGHTA and CDR2 FQGTGA. V was clipped by 8 bases and J by 1 base, with 10 bases between them. The CDR3, as DNA: TGTGCCAGCGGGGACGGTCGCACAGATACGCAGTATTTT. This encodes CASGDGRTDTQYF.

This clonotype turned up a few times. This chain uses TRBV29-1 with TRBJ1-1; no firm D call. CDR3 length equals 12 residues. Germline V gene lookup returns CDR1 SQVTM and CDR2 ANQGSEA. V lost 8 bases and J lost 3, with 13 bases in between. CDR3 protein: CSTGPLDTEAFF. The CDR3 DNA reads as TGCAGCACCGGACCGTTAGACACTGAAGCTTTCTTT.

This rearrangement joins TRBV7-9 to TRBJ2-1, with 13 bases identical to TRBD2. The junction had 10 bases not matched to a gene; V was cut back by 5 bases and J by 6 bases. This CDR3 is built from 17 residues. Germline lookup yields CDR1 SEHNR and CDR2 FQNEAQ (reference sequence). The CDR3 region has the DNA TGTGCCAGCAGCCCTGGACTAGCGGGAGATCTATGCAATGAGCAGTTCTTC. Protein sequence: CASSPGLAGDLCNEQFF.

This clonotype was observed a handful of times. This chain connects TRBV7-3 to TRBJ2-5; D not resolved. The CDR3 contains 9 residues. Germline values: CDR1 SGHTA, CDR2 FQGTGA. V lost 5 bases to trimming and J lost 11 bases, with 6 bases between them. CDR3 coding DNA: TGTGCCAGCAGCCCCCAGCAGTACTTC. Protein: CASSPQQYF.

The V and J genes are TRBV12-3 or TRBV12-4 and TRBJ2-2; maybe TRBD2 (5 bases). V shed 2 bases and J shed 2 bases, with 12 bases lying between them. This CDR3 has 16 amino acids. This CDR3 reads CASSLPTRSNTGELFF. The CDR3 region has the DNA TGTGCCAGCAGTTTACCTACTAGGTCCAACACCGGGGAGCTGTTTTTT.

This chain connects TRBV27 to TRBJ2-4; the match to TRBD2 covers 9 bases. With 6 bases clipped from V and 1 base from J, the junction kept 13 bases outside the gene matches. Germline loops: CDR1 MNHEY, CDR2 SMNVEV (reference sequence). This CDR3 region has 18 residues. The CDR3 DNA reads as TGTGCCAGCAGCCCGAGTAGCGGGAGACCACTGGCCAAAAACATTCAGTACTTC. It translates to CASSPSSGRPLAKNIQYF.

This chain connects TRBV7-3 to TRBJ2-3, with TRBD1 matching over 7 bases. V was pared by 4 bases and J by 2 bases, with 6 bases of the junction left unmatched. The CDR3 has 15 amino acids. The germline V gene has CDR1 SGHTA and CDR2 FQGTGA. The CDR3 DNA is TGTGCCAGCAGCTCCCGGACAGGTTCCACAGATACGCAGTATTTT. Protein product: CASSSRTGSTDTQYF.

For the CDR3, the DNA is TGCAGTGCTAGGTTCATCTCGGAGACAGGGTTTTACTATGGCTACACCTTC. Translated, it gives CSARFISETGFYYGYTF. The chain uses TRBV20-1 and TRBJ1-2; 7 bases line up with TRBD1. Looked up from germline, CDR1 is DFQATT and CDR2 is SNEGSKA (reference sequence). The trim removed 3 bases at V and 3 bases at J, leaving 16 bases unmatched. This CDR3 comprises 17 residues.

This chain links TRBV6-2 or TRBV6-3 with TRBJ2-3; 8 positions agree with TRBD1. This CDR3 spans 16 amino acids. CDR1 MNHEY and CDR2 SVGEGT come from the germline V gene. The trim removed 4 bases at V and 1 base at J, leaving 7 bases unmatched. This CDR3 reads CASSSTPGQGTDTQYF. Here the CDR3 DNA reads TGTGCCAGCAGTTCCACGCCGGGACAGGGCACAGATACGCAGTATTTT.

This clonotype appeared a few times. The CDR3 region has the DNA TGCGCCAGCAGCTTTGAGCTGGGCGTCCTGACTTTC. This translates into CASSFELGVLTF. This sequence joins TRBV5-1 and TRBJ2-6; no firm D call. Looked up from germline, CDR1 is SGHRS and CDR2 is YFSETQ. There are 12 residues in the CDR3. The V and J ends lost 2 bases and 12 bases respectively, with 9 bases between them.

The table lists this clonotype with a count of one. This chain uses TRBV10-3 with TRBJ2-7; maybe TRBD2 (7 bases). The DNA end is more similar to TRBJ2-5, so the J call may be wrong. The CDR3 length is 14 residues. Germline V gives CDR1 ENHRY, CDR2 SYGVKD. The CDR3 DNA sequence: TGTGCCATCAGTGGCGGGGGCGGCCTTGAGACCCAGTACTTC. Amino acid sequence: CAISGGGGLETQYF.

In this sample, this clonotype turned up a few times. The V and J genes are TRBV7-8 and TRBJ2-3; 12 bases align to TRBD2. CDR3 length: 16 amino acids. V lost 3 bases and J lost 5; bases outside the gene matches: 6. Per the germline V gene, CDR1 is SGHVS and CDR2 is FQNEAQ. The chain's CDR3 is CASSFASGRGRDTQYF. CDR3 sequence (DNA): TGTGCCAGCAGCTTTGCTAGCGGGAGGGGAAGAGATACGCAGTATTTT.